This TCR beta chain came from a study of T cells in Graves' hyperthyroidism and ophthalmopathy. Study information: Peripheral blood was obtained at initial diagnosis, preceding any treatment.

This clonotype was seen many times. Its antigen is undetermined. J was trimmed by 3 bases and V by 5 bases; bases with no gene match: 8. Germline loops: CDR1 MNHNS, CDR2 SASEGT. There are 15 residues in the CDR3. General study results and limits: Patients with ophthalmopathy were separated from those with stable hyperthyroidism by a 13 V-J model.

It was RNA transcripts that yielded the amplified TCR beta CDR3 regions. The study used the HTBI primer set for a first-round RT-PCR of the TCR CDR3. Via MiXCR, TCRdb re-called the multiplex PCR reads, giving one row per CDR3 protein. Of roughly 380,000 distinct CDR3 sequences listed, approximately 18% are singletons. Input material: blood. The clonotype originates from a woman between 40 and 55 years old with Graves' ophthalmopathy. This chain connects TRBV6-1 to TRBJ2-5; 8 bases agree with TRBD1. The DNA for the CDR3 is TGTGCCAGCAGTCGCCGCCCGGACAGGGAAGAGACCCAGTACTTC. This sequence encodes CASSRRPDREETQYF.